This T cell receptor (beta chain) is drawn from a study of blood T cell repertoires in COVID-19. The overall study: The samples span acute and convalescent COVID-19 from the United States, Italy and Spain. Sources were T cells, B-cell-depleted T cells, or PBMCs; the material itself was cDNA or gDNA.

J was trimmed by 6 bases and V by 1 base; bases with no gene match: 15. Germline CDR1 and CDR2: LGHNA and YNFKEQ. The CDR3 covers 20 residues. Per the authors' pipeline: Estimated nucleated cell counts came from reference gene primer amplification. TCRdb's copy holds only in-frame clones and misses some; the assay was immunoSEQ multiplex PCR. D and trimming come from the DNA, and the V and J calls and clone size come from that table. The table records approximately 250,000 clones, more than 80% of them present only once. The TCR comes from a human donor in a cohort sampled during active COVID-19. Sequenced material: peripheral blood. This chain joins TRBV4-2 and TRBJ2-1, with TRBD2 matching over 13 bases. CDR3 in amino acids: CASSQGQLLTSGRAPNEQFF. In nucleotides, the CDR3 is TGTGCCAGCAGCCAAGGACAGCTTCTTACTAGCGGGAGGGCCCCCAATGAGCAGTTCTTC.